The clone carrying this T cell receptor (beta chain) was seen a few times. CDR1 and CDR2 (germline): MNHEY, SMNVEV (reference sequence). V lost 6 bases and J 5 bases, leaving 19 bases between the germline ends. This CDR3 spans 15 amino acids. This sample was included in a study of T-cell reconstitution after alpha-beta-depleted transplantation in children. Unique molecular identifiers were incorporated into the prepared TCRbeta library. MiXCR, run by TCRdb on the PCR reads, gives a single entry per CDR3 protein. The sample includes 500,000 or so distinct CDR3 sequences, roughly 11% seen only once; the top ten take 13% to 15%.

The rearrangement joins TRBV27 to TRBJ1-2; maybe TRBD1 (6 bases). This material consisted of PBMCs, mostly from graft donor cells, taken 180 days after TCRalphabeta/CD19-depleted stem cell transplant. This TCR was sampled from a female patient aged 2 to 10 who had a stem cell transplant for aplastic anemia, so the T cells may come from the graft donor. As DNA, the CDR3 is TGTGCCAGCAGAACAGGAGGAGCCCAGGGGTATGGCTACACCTTC. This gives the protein CASRTGGAQGYGYTF.